The clone carrying this T cell receptor (beta chain) was seen at least ten times. Sequenced patients had shown CD8+CD57+ cell expansion by flow cytometry. The data are from a study of CD8+CD57+ T cells in acquired aplastic anemia. Genomic DNA, the template, was used for profiling of the TCR beta VDJ and CDR3. TCRdb passed the reads through MiXCR, listing each CDR3 protein once. The sample lists some 150,000 distinct CDR3 sequences, about 48% occurring once. The sequence was obtained from a human donor with aplastic anemia. Sequenced material: sorted CD4+, CD8+, or CD8+CD57+ T cells (not recorded which) from PBMCs.

The CDR3: CASSLSGNNEQFF. The CDR3 coding sequence is TGTGCCAGCAGCTTATCCGGTAACAATGAGCAGTTCTTC. The chain employs TRBV7-2 and TRBJ2-1; D not certain. The CDR3 runs to 13 residues. V lost 2 bases and J 5 bases, leaving 7 bases between the germline ends. CDR1 is SGHTA, CDR2 FQGNSA, per germline.